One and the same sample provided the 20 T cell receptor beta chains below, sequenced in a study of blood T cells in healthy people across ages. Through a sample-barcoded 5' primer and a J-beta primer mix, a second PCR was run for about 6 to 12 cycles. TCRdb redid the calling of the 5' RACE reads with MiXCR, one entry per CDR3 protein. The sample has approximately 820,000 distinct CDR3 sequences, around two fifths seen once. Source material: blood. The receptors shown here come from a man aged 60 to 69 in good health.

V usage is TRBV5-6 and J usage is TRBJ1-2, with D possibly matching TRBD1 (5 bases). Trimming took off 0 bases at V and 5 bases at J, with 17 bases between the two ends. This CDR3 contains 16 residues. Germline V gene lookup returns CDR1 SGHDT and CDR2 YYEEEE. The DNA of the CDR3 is TGTGCCAGCAGCTTGGGGGGGACTCCCAGCGGTTATGGCTACACCTTC. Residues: CASSLGGTPSGYGYTF.

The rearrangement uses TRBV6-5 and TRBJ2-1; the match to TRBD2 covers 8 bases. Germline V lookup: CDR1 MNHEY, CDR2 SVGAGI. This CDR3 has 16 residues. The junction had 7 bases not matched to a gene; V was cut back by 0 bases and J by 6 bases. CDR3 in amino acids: CASSYSGTRVSNEQFF. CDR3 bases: TGTGCCAGCAGTTACTCGGGGACTAGGGTTTCCAATGAGCAGTTCTTC.

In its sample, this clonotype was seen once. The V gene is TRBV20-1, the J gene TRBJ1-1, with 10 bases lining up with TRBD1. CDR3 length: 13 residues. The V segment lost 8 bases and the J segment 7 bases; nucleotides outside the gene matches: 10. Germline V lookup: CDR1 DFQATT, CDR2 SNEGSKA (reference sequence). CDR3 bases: TGCAGTACCTTACCGGGACAGGGGCTTGAAGCTTTCTTT. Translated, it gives CSTLPGQGLEAFF.

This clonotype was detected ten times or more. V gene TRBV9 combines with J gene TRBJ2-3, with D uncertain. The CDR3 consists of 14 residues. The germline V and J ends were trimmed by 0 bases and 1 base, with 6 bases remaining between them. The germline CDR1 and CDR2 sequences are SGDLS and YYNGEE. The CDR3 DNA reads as TGTGCCAGCAGCGTAGAGTTTGGCACAGATACGCAGTATTTT. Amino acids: CASSVEFGTDTQYF.

The CDR3 DNA is TGTGCCAGCAGTCCCCGGGGACAGGGGGCGTACAATCAGCCCCAGCATTTT. Translation: CASSPRGQGAYNQPQHF. This chain links TRBV6-2 or TRBV6-3 with TRBJ1-5; TRBD1 agrees at 12 bases. From germline, CDR1 is MNHEY and CDR2 SVGEGT. V lost 5 bases and J lost 3; bases outside the gene matches: 8. The CDR3 runs 17 residues.

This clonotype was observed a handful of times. The CDR3 loop reads CASARDGNNEQFF. For the CDR3, the DNA is TGTGCCAGCGCCCGGGACGGTAACAATGAGCAGTTCTTC. V is TRBV6-2 or TRBV6-3 and J is TRBJ2-1; TRBD1 or TRBD2 may be the D gene (5 bases each). This CDR3 has 13 residues. The germline V gene encodes CDR1 MNHEY and CDR2 SVGEGT. V lost 8 bases to trimming and J lost 5 bases, with 13 bases between them.

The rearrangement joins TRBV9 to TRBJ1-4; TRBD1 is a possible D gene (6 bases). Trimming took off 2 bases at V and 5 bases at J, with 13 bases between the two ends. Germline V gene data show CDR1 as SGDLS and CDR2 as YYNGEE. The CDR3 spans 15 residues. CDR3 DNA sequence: TGTGCCAGCAGCGTTACAGGGTTGGCGAATGAAAAACTGTTTTTT. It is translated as CASSVTGLANEKLFF.

CDR3 DNA sequence: TGTGCCAGCAGTTCCACCGGACAGGCCCTAACGGAAGGCTACACCTTC. It is translated as CASSSTGQALTEGYTF. This chain joins TRBV27 and TRBJ1-2, with 7 bases identical to TRBD1. The V gene end was trimmed by 4 bases and the J gene end by 8 bases; junction bases not matched to a gene: 16. Germline loops: CDR1 MNHEY, CDR2 SMNVEV (reference sequence). The CDR3 length is 16 residues.

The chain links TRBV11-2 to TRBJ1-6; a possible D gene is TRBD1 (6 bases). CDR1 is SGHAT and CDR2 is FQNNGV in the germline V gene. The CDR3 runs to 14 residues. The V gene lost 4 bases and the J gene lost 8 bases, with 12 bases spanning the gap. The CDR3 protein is CASSSVRTDSPLHF. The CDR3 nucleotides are TGTGCCAGCAGCTCAGTAAGGACAGATTCACCCCTCCACTTT.

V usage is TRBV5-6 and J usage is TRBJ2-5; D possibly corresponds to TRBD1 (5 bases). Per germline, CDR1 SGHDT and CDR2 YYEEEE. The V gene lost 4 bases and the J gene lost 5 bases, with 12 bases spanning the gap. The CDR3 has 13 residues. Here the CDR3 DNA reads TGTGCCAGCAGCGTGTCAGGGTGGGAGACCCAGTACTTC. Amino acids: CASSVSGWETQYF. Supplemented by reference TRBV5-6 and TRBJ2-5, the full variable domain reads DAGVTQSPTHLIKTRGQQVTLRCSPKSGHDTVSWYQQALGQGPQFIFQYYEEEERQRGNFPDRFSGHQFPNYSSELNVNALLLGDSALYLCASSVSGWETQYFGPGTRLLVL.

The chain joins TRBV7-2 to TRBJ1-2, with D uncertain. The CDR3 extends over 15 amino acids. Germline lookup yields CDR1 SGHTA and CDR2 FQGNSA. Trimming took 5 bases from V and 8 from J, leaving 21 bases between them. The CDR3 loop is CASSDRRRTSRGYTF. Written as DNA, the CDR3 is TGTGCCAGCAGCGACCGCAGGAGAACCTCTCGGGGCTACACCTTC.

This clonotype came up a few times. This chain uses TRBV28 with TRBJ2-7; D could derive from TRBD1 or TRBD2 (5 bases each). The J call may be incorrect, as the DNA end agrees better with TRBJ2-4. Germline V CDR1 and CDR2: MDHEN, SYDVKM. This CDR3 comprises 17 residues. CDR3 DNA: TGTGCCAGCAGTTTAACCGGGACCGCCACTTTCAAAAACATTCAGTACTTC. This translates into CASSLTGTATFKNIQYF.

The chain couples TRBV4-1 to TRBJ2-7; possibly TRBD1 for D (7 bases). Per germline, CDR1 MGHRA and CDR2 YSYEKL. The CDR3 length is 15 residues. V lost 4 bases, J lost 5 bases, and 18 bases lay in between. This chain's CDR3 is CASSPLWRGRHEQYF. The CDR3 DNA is TGCGCCAGCAGCCCTCTGTGGAGGGGGCGACACGAGCAGTACTTC.

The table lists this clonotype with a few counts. The CDR3 is CASSEPGGYEQYF. As DNA, the CDR3 is TGTGCCAGCAGTGAGCCAGGGGGGTACGAGCAGTACTTC. This chain joins TRBV25-1 and TRBJ2-4; a possible D gene is TRBD1 (7 bases). The J call is uncertain, as TRBJ2-7 better fits the DNA end. The CDR3 length is 13 residues. Germline V lookup: CDR1 MGHDK, CDR2 SYGVNS.

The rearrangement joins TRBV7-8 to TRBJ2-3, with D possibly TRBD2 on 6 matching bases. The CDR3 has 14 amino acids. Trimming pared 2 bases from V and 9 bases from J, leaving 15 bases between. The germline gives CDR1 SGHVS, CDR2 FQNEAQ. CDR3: CASSLMVNGRTQYF. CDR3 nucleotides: TGTGCCAGCAGCTTAATGGTGAATGGGAGGACGCAGTATTTT.

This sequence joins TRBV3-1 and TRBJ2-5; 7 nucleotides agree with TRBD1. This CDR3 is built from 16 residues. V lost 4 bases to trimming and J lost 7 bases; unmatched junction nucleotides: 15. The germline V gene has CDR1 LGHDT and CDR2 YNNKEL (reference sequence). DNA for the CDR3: TGTGCCAGCAGCCTCGAGCGGCAGGGGGTTTACGGGACCCAGTACTTC. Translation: CASSLERQGVYGTQYF.

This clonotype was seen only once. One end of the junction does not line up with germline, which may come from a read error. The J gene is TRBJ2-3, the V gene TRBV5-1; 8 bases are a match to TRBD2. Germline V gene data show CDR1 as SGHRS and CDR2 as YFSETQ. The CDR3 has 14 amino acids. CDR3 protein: CASSSRTSPDTPYF. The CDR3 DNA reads TGCGCCAGCAGCTCCCGGACTAGCCCAGATACGCCGTATTTT.

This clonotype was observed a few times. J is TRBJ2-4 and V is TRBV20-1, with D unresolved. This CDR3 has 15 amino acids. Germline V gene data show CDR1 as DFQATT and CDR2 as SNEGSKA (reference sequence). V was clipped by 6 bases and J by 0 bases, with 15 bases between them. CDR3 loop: CSAPTPALAKNIQYF. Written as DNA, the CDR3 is TGCAGTGCCCCGACCCCAGCCCTAGCCAAAAACATTCAGTACTTC.

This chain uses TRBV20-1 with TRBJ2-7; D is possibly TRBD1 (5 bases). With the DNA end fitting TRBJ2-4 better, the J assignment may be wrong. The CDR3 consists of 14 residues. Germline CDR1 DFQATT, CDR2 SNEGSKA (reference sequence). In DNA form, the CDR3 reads TGCAGTGCCCCCTGGCAGGGCGATAGCAACATTCAGTACTTC. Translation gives CSAPWQGDSNIQYF.

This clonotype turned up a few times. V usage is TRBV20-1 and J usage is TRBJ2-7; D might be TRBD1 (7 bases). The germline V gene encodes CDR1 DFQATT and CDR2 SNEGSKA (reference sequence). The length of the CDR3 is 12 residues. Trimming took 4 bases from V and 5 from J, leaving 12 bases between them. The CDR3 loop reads CSAMGRGDEQYF. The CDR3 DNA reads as TGCAGTGCTATGGGCAGGGGGGACGAGCAGTACTTC.